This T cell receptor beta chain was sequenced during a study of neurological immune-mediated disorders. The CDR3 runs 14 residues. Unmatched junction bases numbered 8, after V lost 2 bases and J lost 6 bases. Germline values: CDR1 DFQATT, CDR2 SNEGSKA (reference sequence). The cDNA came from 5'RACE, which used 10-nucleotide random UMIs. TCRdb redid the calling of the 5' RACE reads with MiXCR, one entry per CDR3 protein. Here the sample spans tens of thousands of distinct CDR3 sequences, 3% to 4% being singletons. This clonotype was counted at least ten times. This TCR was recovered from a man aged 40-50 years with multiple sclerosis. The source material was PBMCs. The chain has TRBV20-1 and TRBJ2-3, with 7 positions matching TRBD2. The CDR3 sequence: CSARSTSAVDTQYF. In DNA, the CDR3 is TGCAGTGCTAGAAGTACTAGCGCTGTGGATACGCAGTATTTT.